This is a list of T cell receptor beta chains from one sample in a study of blood T cell repertoires in COVID-19. The protocol was immunoSEQ multiplex PCR, while the TCRdb copy is restricted to in-frame clones and leaves out a portion. Here the sample spans around 330,000 clones, around 85% being singletons. Sample: PBMCs or T cells enriched from blood (not recorded which). These receptors were obtained from a woman in her thirties who had been exposed to COVID-19. The CDR3 runs from the conserved cysteine through the conserved F or W. D genes are given only for firm matches. Not all rows give a size; the values are once, few, many and, for expanded clones, a class.

d_call clone_size j_call v_call cdr3_nt cdr3_aa
TRBD2 NA TRBJ2-1 TRBV3-1/TRBV3-2 TGTGCCAGCAGCCCCACCCCGGGGCTAGCGGGGAATCAGTTCTTC CASSPTPGLAGNQFF
NA NA TRBJ2-7 TRBV19 TGTGCCAGTAGTATGGGGCAGAGCCTCTACGAGCAGTACTTC CASSMGQSLYEQYF
TRBD1 NA TRBJ2-5 TRBV6-1 TGTGCCAGCAGTGACAACCAGGGGGCAGGGATGACCCAGTACTTC CASSDNQGAGMTQYF
NA NA TRBJ2-6 TRBV28 TGTGCCAGCAGTTTAGCGGGGTTGCGGTCTGGGGCCAACGTCCTGACTTTC CASSLAGLRSGANVLTF
NA once TRBJ1-1 TRBV7-6 TGTGCCAGCAGCTCCAACCTTTTAGGGGTTAGGAACACTGAAGCTTTCTTT CASSSNLLGVRNTEAFF
NA NA TRBJ2-3 TRBV28 TGTGCCACCGACTTGACAGCTAGCACAGATACGCAGTATTTT CATDLTASTDTQYF
NA NA TRBJ2-3 TRBV5-6 TGTGCCAGCAGCTACATTGAGGGCACAGATACGCAGTATTTT CASSYIEGTDTQYF
NA NA TRBJ1-2 TRBV30 TGTGCCTGGAGCCCGGACAGAGTCTACACCTTC CAWSPDRVYTF
NA NA TRBJ1-2 TRBV7-9 TGTGCCAGCAGCTTAACGGGCAGGGGCTATGGCTACACCTTC CASSLTGRGYGYTF
NA NA TRBJ1-5 TRBV5-8 TGTGCCAGCAGTCAATCGCAGGGTTTCAATCAGCCCCAGCATTTT CASSQSQGFNQPQHF
NA NA TRBJ1-6 TRBV7-9 TGTGCCAGCAGAAGTTTAGGAGATTCACCCCTCCACTTT CASRSLGDSPLHF
NA NA TRBJ1-5 TRBV12-3/TRBV12-4 TGTGCCAGTTCTAGCAACGGAAATCAGCCCCAGCATTTT CASSSNGNQPQHF
NA few TRBJ1-1 TRBV18 TGTGCCAGCTCGTTTAAATGGGAGTCCACTGAAGCTTTCTTT CASSFKWESTEAFF
TRBD1 NA TRBJ1-2 TRBV20-1 TGCAGTGCTAGTCCTCCCCAGGGGGCAAGTGGCTACACCTTC CSASPPQGASGYTF
TRBD1 once TRBJ1-1 TRBV28 TGTGCCAGCAAAACAGGGGGAATTTTGAACACTGAAGCTTTCTTT CASKTGGILNTEAFF
TRBD1 NA TRBJ2-7 TRBV7-3 TGTGCCAACACCCGCAGACAGGGCTACGAGCAGTACTTC CANTRRQGYEQYF
NA NA TRBJ2-7 TRBV5-4 TGTGCCAGCAGCTTGGGACTAGGGGTCGACGAGCAGTACTTC CASSLGLGVDEQYF
TRBD1 NA TRBJ1-6 TRBV7-2 TGTGCCAGCAGCCAGAGGGGACAGGGAAGCGCCTATAATTCACCCCTCCACTTT CASSQRGQGSAYNSPLHF
NA NA TRBJ2-7 TRBV5-6 TGTGCCAGCAGCTTGATTAACAGGGGGGGCGAGCAGTACTTC CASSLINRGGEQYF
NA NA TRBJ2-7 TRBV6-6 TGTGCCAGCAGTTACCGGGCAAACAGGTACTACGAGCAGTACTTC CASSYRANRYYEQYF
TRBD2 NA TRBJ2-4 TRBV6-6 TGTGCCAGCAGTTACGCGGGGGGGCAAGGCATTCAGTACTTC CASSYAGGQGIQYF
TRBD1 NA TRBJ1-1 TRBV19 TGTGCCAGTAGTATGGACAGGCTGACTGAAGCTTTCTTT CASSMDRLTEAFF
TRBD1 NA TRBJ2-7 TRBV28 TGTGCCAGCAGTTCTGGGACAGCTGACGTGTACTTC CASSSGTADVYF
NA NA TRBJ2-1 TRBV9 TGTGCCAGCAGCGTAGAATTGGCCAATGAGCAGTTCTTC CASSVELANEQFF
NA NA TRBJ2-5 TRBV5-1 TGCGCCAGCAGCTTGGGAACAGTCCAAGAGACCCAGTACTTC CASSLGTVQETQYF
NA NA TRBJ2-1 TRBV27 TGTGCCAGCTCATACCGGCGGGGTGAGCAGTTCTTC CASSYRRGEQFF
TRBD2 few TRBJ2-2 TRBV2 TGTGCCAGTTCGGGACTAGCGGGCCGTGGGAACACCGGGGAGCTGTTTTTT CASSGLAGRGNTGELFF
TRBD2 NA TRBJ2-3 TRBV20-1 TGCAGTGCTAGTTCCAGTGGTAGGGGACTACATCGAGATACGCAGTATTTT CSASSSGRGLHRDTQYF
NA NA TRBJ2-7 TRBV29-1 TGCAGCGTTGACTCCGACAGGCCCCTTAACGAGCAGTACTTC CSVDSDRPLNEQYF
NA NA TRBJ1-3 TRBV19 TGTGCCAGTAGTATCAGTGAGGGAGCCACCATATATTTT CASSISEGATIYF
TRBD1 NA TRBJ1-4 TRBV7-9 TGTGCCGGTCAGGACAGGGCGGGGGAAAAACTGTTTTTT CAGQDRAGEKLFF
NA NA TRBJ2-3 TRBV6-5 TGTGCCAGCAGCGGGAGTGCGAATACGCAGTATTTT CASSGSANTQYF
TRBD2 NA TRBJ2-7 TRBV2 TGTGCCAGCAGTGGGACTAGCCGTTACGAGCAGTACTTC CASSGTSRYEQYF
NA NA TRBJ1-2 TRBV5-4 TGTGCCAGCACCAGCTCCCCTGCAGGGTATGGCTACACCTTC CASTSSPAGYGYTF
NA NA TRBJ1-2 TRBV29-1 TGCAGCGTTGTCTTTGGGGCAGGGGAAAAGGGCTACACCTTC CSVVFGAGEKGYTF
NA NA TRBJ2-1 TRBV19 TGTGCCAGTAGTAGGGGGCGCTCCTACAATGAGCAGTTCTTC CASSRGRSYNEQFF
NA NA TRBJ2-5 TRBV28 TGTGCCAGCAGTTTATCCCCGTACCAAGAGACCCAGTACTTC CASSLSPYQETQYF
NA NA TRBJ2-7 TRBV28 TGTGCCAGCCGAACAGGGATCTTCTACGAGCAGTACTTC CASRTGIFYEQYF
NA NA TRBJ2-2 TRBV7-3 TGTGCCAGCAGCCCCGAACTAGCCGGGGAGCTGTTTTTT CASSPELAGELFF
TRBD1 NA TRBJ1-2 TRBV24-1 TGTGCCACCAGTGATAATCAGGGGGAGGGCTACACCTTC CATSDNQGEGYTF
NA NA TRBJ1-3 TRBV7-9 TGTGCCAGCAGCTTTGGTACAGACCACCTCTCTGGAAACACCATATATTTT CASSFGTDHLSGNTIYF
NA once TRBJ2-2 TRBV7-3 TGTGCCAGCAGCTTACTCCCGGCGGGACTGAACACCGGGGAGCTGTTTTTT CASSLLPAGLNTGELFF
TRBD1 NA TRBJ1-2 TRBV30 TGTGCCTGGAAGCGGGGACAGGCCTTCTTTGGCTACACCTTC CAWKRGQAFFGYTF
NA once TRBJ1-5 TRBV7-9 TGTGCCAGCAGCCCTGTCAGAGGGCCCCAGCATTTT CASSPVRGPQHF
TRBD2 NA TRBJ2-1 TRBV2 TGTGCCAGCCTAGCGGGGGGGCCTCATGAGCAGTTCTTC CASLAGGPHEQFF
TRBD1 NA TRBJ1-5 TRBV19 TGTGCCAGTAGTCGACAGGGGGCCTATAGCAATCAGCCCCAGCATTTT CASSRQGAYSNQPQHF
NA NA TRBJ2-1 TRBV6-4 TGTGCCAGCAGTCGAGGGGCAGGGGGGCAGGATGAGCAGTTCTTC CASSRGAGGQDEQFF
NA NA TRBJ1-1 TRBV5-5 TGTGCCAGCAGCCCCGGCGCGGTGAACACTGAAGCTTTCTTT CASSPGAVNTEAFF
TRBD2 NA TRBJ2-5 TRBV3-1/TRBV3-2 TGTGCCAGCAGCCAAGGGACTAGCGGGGTGGAGACCCAGTACTTC CASSQGTSGVETQYF
NA NA TRBJ1-2 TRBV20-1 TGCAGTCCTAGGACAAATGGCTACACCTTC CSPRTNGYTF
TRBD2 NA TRBJ2-1 TRBV5-6 TGTGCCAGCAGCTTGTGGGTCTTAGCGGGTAGTAGTTTCAATGAGCAGTTCTTC CASSLWVLAGSSFNEQFF
TRBD1 NA TRBJ1-2 TRBV4-3 TGCGCCAGCAGCCAAGTTGGGACAGACTATGGCTACACCTTC CASSQVGTDYGYTF
TRBD1 NA TRBJ1-3 TRBV7-8 TGTGCCAGCTCATTAGGGGGCCAGGTCGGAGGAAACACCATATATTTT CASSLGGQVGGNTIYF